A single sample gave rise to the 7 T cell receptor beta chains below, sequenced in a study of blood T cell repertoires in COVID-19. Sequenced by immunoSEQ multiplex PCR; TCRdb stores in-frame clones only, minus some. The profile shows about 59,000 clones, around 80% of them singletons. What was sequenced was peripheral blood. The receptor source for this set is a man aged 55 to 70 with acute or convalescent COVID-19.

V is TRBV28 and J is TRBJ2-7; TRBD1 matches 8 bases. CDR1 is MDHEN, CDR2 SYDVKM, per germline. This CDR3 spans 13 amino acids. Trimming cost V 8 bases and J 1 base; bases outside gene matches: 4. The CDR3: CASQGQDSYEQYF. CDR3 nucleotide sequence: TGTGCCAGCCAGGGACAGGATTCCTACGAGCAGTACTTC.

This chain uses TRBV3-1 (or the pseudogene TRBV3-2) with TRBJ1-1; 8 bases align to TRBD1. This CDR3 region has 14 residues. Losses at the gene ends were 3 bases for V and 4 bases for J; bases not matched to a gene: 4. Germline V CDR1 and CDR2: LGHDT, YNNKEL (reference sequence). The CDR3 loop is CASSHTGGVTEAFF. The CDR3 bases are TGTGCCAGCAGCCATACAGGGGGTGTCACTGAAGCTTTCTTT.

This chain links TRBV19 with TRBJ2-1, with 8 bases fitting TRBD1. This CDR3 comprises 15 residues. CDR1 is LNHDA, CDR2 SQIVND, per germline (reference sequence). The ends lost 5 bases at V and 2 bases at J; junction bases unmatched: 5. The CDR3 sequence: CASSPWTGPYNEQFF. CDR3 nucleotide sequence: TGTGCCAGTAGTCCTTGGACAGGGCCCTACAATGAGCAGTTCTTC.

The chain links TRBV15 to TRBJ2-1; D is uncertain. Germline-derived CDR1 and CDR2 are LNHNV and YYDKDF (reference sequence). Trimming stripped 0 bases from V and 0 bases from J, with 9 bases between. The CDR3 length is 16 residues. CDR3 DNA sequence: TGTGCCACCAGCAGAGATGAGATGAGCTCCTACAATGAGCAGTTCTTC. Its translation is CATSRDEMSSYNEQFF.

V gene TRBV28 combines with J gene TRBJ2-5; 11 bases line up with TRBD1. After removal of 6 bases from V and 3 bases from J, the junction contained 12 bases not matched to a gene. Per germline, CDR1 MDHEN and CDR2 SYDVKM. The CDR3 covers 17 residues. CDR3 DNA sequence: TGTGCCAGCAGGGCCGGGACAGGGGGGCTAGGGGAAGAGACCCAGTACTTC. Its protein product is CASRAGTGGLGEETQYF.

The chain uses TRBV7-2 and TRBJ2-7; D perhaps matches TRBD2 (7 bases). Germline V gene sequence: CDR1 SGHTA, CDR2 FQGNSA. The CDR3 runs 16 residues. V lost 1 base, J lost 2 bases, and 15 bases lay in between. The CDR3 coding sequence is TGTGCCAGCAGCTTAGTGGGTCGGGGGGCCGCCTACGAGCAGTACTTC. Protein sequence: CASSLVGRGAAYEQYF.

This clone was found a few times. The chain combines TRBV7-2 with TRBJ1-4, with no clear D. Per the germline V gene, CDR1 is SGHTA and CDR2 is FQGNSA. CDR3 length: 16 residues. Trimming pared 5 bases from V and 8 bases from J, leaving 21 bases between. In DNA form, the CDR3 reads TGTGCCAGCAGCCAAAATATCGGTGAACCTCTAGAAAAACTGTTTTTT. Translating gives CASSQNIGEPLEKLFF.